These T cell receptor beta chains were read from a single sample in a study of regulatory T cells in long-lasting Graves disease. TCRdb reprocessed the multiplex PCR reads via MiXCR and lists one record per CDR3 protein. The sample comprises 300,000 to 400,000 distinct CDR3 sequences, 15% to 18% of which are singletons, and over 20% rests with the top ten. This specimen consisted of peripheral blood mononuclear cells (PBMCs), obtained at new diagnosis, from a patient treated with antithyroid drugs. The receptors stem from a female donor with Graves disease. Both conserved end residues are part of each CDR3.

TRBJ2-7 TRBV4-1 CASRGFRTSGRYEQYF
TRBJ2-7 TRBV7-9 CASSLGPGLGDYEQYF
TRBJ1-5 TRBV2 CASSQQGTGSNQPQHF
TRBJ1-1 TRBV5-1 CASSPYGTGDDNTEAFF
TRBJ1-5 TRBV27 CASSQNSGEIGNQPQHF
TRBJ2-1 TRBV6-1 CATAGTSGRASNEQFF
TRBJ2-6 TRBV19 CASSISGGRSSGANVLTF
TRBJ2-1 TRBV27 CASSFWLTGGYNEQFF
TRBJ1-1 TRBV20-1 CSARDLLGTNTEAFF
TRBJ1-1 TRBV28 CASAVGAVTEAFF